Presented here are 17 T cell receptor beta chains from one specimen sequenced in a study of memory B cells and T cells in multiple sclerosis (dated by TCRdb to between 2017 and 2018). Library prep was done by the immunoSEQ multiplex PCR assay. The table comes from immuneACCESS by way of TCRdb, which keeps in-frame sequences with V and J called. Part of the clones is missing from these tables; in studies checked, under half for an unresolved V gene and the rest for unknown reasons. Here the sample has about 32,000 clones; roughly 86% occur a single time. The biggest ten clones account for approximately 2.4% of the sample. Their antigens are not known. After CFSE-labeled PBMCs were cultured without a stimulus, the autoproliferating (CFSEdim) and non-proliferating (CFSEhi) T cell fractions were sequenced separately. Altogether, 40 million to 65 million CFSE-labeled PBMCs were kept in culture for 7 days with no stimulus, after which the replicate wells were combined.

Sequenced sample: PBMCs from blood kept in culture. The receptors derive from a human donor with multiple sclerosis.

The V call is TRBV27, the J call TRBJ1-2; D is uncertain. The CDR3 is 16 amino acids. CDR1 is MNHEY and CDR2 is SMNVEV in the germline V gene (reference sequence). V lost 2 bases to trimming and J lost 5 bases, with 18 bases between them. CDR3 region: CASSLRSSGRGYGYTF. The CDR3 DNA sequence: TGTGCCAGCAGTTTAAGATCCTCGGGGAGAGGATATGGCTACACCTTC.

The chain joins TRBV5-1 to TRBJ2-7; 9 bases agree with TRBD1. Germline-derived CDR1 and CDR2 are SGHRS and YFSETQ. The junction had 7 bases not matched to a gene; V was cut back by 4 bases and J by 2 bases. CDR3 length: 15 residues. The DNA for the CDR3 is TGCGCCAGCAGCCCCGGGACAGGGAGTCCCTACGAGCAGTACTTC. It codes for CASSPGTGSPYEQYF.

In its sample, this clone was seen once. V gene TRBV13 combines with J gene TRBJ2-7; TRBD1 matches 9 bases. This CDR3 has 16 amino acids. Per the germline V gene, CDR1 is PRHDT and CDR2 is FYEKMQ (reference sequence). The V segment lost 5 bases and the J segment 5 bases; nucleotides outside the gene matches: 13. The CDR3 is CASSREQGAPTHEQYF. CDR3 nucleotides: TGTGCCAGCAGCCGTGAACAGGGGGCGCCGACCCACGAGCAGTACTTC.

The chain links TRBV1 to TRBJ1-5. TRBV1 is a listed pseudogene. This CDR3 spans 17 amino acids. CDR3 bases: TGCACCAGCAGCCAGCCTAATAGGGTCGTAAGCAATCAGCCCCAGCATTTT. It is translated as CTSSQPNRVVSNQPQHF.

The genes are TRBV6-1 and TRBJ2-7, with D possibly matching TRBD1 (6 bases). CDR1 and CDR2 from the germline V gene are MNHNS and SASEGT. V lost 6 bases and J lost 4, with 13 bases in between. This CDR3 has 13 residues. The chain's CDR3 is CASRRDIIYEQYF. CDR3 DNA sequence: TGTGCCAGCAGAAGGGACATCATTTACGAGCAGTACTTC.

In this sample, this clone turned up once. The CDR3 DNA reads as TGTGCCAGCAGCTCGATAGCTAGAATGACAGGGGGGAACACTGAAGCTTTCTTT. Translating it yields CASSSIARMTGGNTEAFF. The J gene is TRBJ1-1, the V gene TRBV7-9; 9 bases match TRBD1. The CDR3 is made up of 18 amino acids. CDR1 and CDR2 (germline): SEHNR, FQNEAQ (reference sequence). V shed 4 bases and J 1 base; nucleotides not matched to a gene: 13.

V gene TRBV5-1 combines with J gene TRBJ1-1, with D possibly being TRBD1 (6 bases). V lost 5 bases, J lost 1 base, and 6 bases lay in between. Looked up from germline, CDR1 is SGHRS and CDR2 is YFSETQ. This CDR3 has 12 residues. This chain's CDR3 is CASRTGNTEAFF. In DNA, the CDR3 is TGCGCCAGCAGGACAGGGAACACTGAAGCTTTCTTT.

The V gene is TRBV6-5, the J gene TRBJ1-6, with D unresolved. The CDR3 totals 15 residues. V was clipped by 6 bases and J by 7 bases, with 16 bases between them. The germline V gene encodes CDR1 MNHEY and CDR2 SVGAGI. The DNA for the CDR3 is TGTGCCAGCAGGTCTATTACGGGTTCGAATTCACCCCTCCACTTT. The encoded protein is CASRSITGSNSPLHF.

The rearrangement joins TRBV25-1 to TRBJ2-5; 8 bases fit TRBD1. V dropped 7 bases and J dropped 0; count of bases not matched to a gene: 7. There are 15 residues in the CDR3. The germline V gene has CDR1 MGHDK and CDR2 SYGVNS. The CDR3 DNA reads TGTGCCAGCATTGGGGTACAGGGGGACCAAGAGACCCAGTACTTC. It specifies CASIGVQGDQETQYF. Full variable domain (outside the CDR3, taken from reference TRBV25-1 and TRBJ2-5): EADIYQTPRYLVIGTGKKITLECSQTMGHDKMYWYQQDPGMELHLIHYSYGVNSTEKGDLSSESTVSRIRTEHFPLTLESARPSHTSQYLCASIGVQGDQETQYFGPGTRLLVL.

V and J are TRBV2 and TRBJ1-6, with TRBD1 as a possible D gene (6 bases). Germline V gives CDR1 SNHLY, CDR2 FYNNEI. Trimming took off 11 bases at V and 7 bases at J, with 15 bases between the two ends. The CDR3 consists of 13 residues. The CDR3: CAGVQGRNSPLHF. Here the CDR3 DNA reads TGTGCCGGCGTCCAGGGGAGGAATTCACCCCTCCACTTT.

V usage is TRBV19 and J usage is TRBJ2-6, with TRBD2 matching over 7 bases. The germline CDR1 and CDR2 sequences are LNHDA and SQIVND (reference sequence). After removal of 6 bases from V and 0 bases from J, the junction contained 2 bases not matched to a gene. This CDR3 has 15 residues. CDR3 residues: CASSAGVSGANVLTF. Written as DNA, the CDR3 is TGTGCCAGTAGCGCGGGAGTCTCTGGGGCCAACGTCCTGACTTTC.

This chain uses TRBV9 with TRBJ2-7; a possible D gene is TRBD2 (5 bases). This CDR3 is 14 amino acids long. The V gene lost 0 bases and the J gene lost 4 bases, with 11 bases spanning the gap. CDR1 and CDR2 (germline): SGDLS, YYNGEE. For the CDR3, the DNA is TGTGCCAGCAGCGTAGGCCCTAGCAGATACGAGCAGTACTTC. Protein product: CASSVGPSRYEQYF.

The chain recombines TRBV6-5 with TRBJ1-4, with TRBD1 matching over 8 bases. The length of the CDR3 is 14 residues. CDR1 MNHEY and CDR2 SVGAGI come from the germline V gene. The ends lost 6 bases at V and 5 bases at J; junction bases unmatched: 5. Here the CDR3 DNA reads TGTGCCAGCAGCGGACAGGGACGGAATGAAAAACTGTTTTTT. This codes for CASSGQGRNEKLFF.

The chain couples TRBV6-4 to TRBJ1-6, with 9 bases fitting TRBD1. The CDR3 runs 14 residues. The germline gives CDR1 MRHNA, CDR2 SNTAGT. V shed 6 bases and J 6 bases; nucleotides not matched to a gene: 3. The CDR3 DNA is TGTGCCAGCAGGGAGACAGGGGGTAATTCACCCCTCCACTTT. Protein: CASRETGGNSPLHF.

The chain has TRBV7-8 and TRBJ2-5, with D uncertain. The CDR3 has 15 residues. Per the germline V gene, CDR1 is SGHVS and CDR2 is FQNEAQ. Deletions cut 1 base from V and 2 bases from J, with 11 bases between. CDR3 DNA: TGTGCCAGCAGCTTAGGCCGAGGACCGCAAGAGACCCAGTACTTC. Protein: CASSLGRGPQETQYF. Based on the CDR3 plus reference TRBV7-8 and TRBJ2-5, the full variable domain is GAGVSQSPRYKVAKRGQDVALRCDPISGHVSLFWYQQALGQGPEFLTYFQNEAQLDKSGLPSDRFFAERPEGSVSTLKIQRTQQEDSAVYLCASSLGRGPQETQYFGPGTRLLVL.

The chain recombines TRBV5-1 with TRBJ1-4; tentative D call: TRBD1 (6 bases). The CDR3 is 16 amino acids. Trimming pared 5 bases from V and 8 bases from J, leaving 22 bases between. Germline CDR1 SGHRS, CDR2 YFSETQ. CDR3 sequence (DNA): TGCGCCAGCAGATATGGGGGCGGCCCGAGCTTAGAAAAACTGTTTTTT. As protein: CASRYGGGPSLEKLFF.

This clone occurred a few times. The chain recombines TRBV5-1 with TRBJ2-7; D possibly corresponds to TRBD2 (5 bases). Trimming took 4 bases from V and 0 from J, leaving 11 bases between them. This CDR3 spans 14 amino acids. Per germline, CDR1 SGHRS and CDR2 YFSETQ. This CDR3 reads CASSERGPSYEQYF. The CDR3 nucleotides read TGCGCCAGCAGCGAACGGGGTCCCTCCTACGAGCAGTACTTC.